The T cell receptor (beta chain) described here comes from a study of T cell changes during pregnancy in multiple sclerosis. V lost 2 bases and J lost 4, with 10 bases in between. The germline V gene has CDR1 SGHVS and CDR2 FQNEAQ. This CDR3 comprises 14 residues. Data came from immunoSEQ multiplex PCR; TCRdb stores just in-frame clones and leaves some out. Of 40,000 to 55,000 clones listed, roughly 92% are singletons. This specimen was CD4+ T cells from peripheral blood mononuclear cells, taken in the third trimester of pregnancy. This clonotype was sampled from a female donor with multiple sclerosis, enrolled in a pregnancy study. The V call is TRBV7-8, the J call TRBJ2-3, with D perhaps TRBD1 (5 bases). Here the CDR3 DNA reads TGTGCCAGCAGCTTATGGGGCCGACCAGATACGCAGTATTTT. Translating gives CASSLWGRPDTQYF.